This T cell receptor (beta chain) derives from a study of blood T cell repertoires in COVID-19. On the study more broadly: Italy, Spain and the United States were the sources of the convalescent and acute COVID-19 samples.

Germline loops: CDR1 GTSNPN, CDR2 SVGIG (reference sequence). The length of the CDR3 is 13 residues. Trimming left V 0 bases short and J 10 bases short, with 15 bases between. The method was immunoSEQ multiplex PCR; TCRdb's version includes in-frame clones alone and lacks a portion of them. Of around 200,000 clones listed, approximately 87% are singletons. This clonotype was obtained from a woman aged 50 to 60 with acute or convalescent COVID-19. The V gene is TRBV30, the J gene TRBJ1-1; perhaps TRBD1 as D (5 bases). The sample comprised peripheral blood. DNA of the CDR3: TGTGCCTGGAGTGTACTCAGGGCGCCGGGAGCTTTCTTT. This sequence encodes CAWSVLRAPGAFF.